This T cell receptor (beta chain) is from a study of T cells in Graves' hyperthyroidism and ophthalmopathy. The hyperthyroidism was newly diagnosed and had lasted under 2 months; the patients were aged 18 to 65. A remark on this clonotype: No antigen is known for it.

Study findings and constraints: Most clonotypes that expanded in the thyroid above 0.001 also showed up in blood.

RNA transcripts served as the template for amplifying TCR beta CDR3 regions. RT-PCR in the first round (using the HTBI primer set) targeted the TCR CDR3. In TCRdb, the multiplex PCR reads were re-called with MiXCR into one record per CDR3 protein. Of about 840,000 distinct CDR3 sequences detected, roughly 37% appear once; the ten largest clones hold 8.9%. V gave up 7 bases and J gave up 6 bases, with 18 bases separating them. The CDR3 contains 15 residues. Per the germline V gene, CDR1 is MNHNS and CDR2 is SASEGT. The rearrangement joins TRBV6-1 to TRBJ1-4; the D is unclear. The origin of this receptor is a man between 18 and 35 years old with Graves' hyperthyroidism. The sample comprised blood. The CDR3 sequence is CASTPRSIADEKLFF. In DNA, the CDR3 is TGTGCCAGCACTCCCAGGTCGATTGCGGATGAAAAACTGTTTTTT.